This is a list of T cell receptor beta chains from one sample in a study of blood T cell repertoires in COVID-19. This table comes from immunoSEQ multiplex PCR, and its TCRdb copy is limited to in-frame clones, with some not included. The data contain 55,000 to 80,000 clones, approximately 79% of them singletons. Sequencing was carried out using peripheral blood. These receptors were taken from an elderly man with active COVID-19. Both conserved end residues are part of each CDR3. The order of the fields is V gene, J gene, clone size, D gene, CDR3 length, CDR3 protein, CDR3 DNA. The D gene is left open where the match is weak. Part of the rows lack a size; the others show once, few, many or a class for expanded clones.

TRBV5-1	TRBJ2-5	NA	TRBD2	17	CASSLTSGRERVETQYF	TGCGCCAGCAGCCTTACTAGCGGGAGGGAGAGAGTTGAGACCCAGTACTTC
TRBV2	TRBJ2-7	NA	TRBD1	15	CASSETGGGPYEQYF	TGTGCCAGCAGCGAAACAGGGGGAGGACCCTACGAGCAGTACTTC
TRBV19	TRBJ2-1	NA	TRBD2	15	CASRLGGGGHNEQFF	TGTGCCAGTAGATTGGGTGGGGGGGGACACAATGAGCAGTTCTTC
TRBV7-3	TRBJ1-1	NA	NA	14	CASSTDSINTEAFF	TGTGCCAGCAGCACCGACAGCATCAACACTGAAGCTTTCTTT
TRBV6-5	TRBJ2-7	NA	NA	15	CASSVTAASLYEQYF	TGTGCCAGCAGCGTGACAGCAGCCTCTCTCTACGAGCAGTACTTC
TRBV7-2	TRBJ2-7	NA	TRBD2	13	CASRTSGTYEQYF	TGTGCCAGCAGGACTAGCGGGACTTACGAGCAGTACTTC
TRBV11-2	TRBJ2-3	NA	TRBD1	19	CASSFWGTGGGSYPDTQYF	TGTGCCAGCAGTTTTTGGGGGACAGGGGGCGGCTCATATCCAGATACGCAGTATTTT
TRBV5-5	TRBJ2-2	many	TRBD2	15	CASSLSGGTTGELFF	TGTGCCAGCAGCCTAAGCGGGGGTACCACCGGGGAGCTGTTTTTT
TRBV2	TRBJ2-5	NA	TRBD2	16	CASSDYGGGARETQYF	TGTGCCAGCAGTGATTATGGCGGGGGGGCTCGGGAGACCCAGTACTTC
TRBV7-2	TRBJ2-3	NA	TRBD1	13	CASSGDRGDTQYF	TGTGCCAGCAGCGGGGACAGGGGAGATACGCAGTATTTT
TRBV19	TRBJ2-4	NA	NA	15	CASSTQGGRENIQYF	TGTGCCAGTAGTACTCAGGGTGGCAGGGAAAACATTCAGTACTTC
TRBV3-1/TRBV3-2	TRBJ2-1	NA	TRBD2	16	CASSEKGTSQKNEQFF	TGTGCCAGCAGTGAAAAAGGGACTAGCCAGAAAAATGAGCAGTTCTTC
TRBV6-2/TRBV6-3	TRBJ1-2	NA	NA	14	CASSYLRGINGYTF	TGTGCCAGCAGTTACTTGCGGGGGATTAATGGCTACACCTTC
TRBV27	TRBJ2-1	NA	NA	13	CASSSPQGNEQFF	TGTGCCAGCAGTTCTCCTCAGGGAAATGAGCAGTTCTTC
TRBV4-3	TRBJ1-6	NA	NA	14	CASSQEGGRSPLHF	TGCGCCAGCAGCCAAGAGGGGGGGCGCTCACCCCTCCACTTT
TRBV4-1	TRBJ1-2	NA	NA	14	CASSQESGSGGYTF	TGCGCCAGCAGCCAAGAATCAGGGTCCGGGGGCTACACCTTC
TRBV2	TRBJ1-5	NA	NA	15	CASSEEQGSRQPQHF	TGTGCCAGCAGTGAAGAGCAGGGTTCTCGCCAGCCCCAGCATTTT
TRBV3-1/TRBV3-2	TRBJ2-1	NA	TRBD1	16	CASSQYRDRVYNEQFF	TGTGCCAGCAGCCAGTACCGGGACAGAGTCTACAATGAGCAGTTCTTC
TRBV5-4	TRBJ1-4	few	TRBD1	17	CASSSRDRGATNEKLFF	TGTGCCAGCAGCTCCCGGGACAGGGGTGCAACTAATGAAAAACTGTTTTTT
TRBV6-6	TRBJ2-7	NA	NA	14	CASSYSSGSGEQYF	TGTGCCAGCAGTTACTCGAGCGGGTCGGGCGAGCAGTACTTC
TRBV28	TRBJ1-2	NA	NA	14	CASSRDLTDRGYTF	TGTGCCAGCAGTCGGGATTTGACCGACCGGGGCTACACCTTC
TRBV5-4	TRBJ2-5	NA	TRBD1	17	CASSLRQGPYPGETQYF	TGTGCCAGCAGCTTGCGACAGGGACCATACCCTGGGGAGACCCAGTACTTC
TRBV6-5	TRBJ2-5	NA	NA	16	CASSYLLTGRWETQYF	TGTGCCAGCAGTTACCTACTGACAGGGAGGTGGGAGACCCAGTACTTC
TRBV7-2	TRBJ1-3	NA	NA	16	CASSSRTSNSGNTIYF	TGTGCCAGCAGCTCCCGTACCAGTAACTCTGGAAACACCATATATTTT
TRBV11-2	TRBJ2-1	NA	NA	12	CASSTQYNEQFF	TGTGCCAGCAGCACCCAGTACAATGAGCAGTTCTTC
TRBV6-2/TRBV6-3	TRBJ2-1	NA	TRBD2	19	CASSYSIPGGGFSRHEQFF	TGTGCCAGCAGTTACTCGATTCCCGGGGGGGGGTTTTCTAGGCATGAGCAGTTCTTC
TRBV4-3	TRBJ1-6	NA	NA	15	CASSQDWGGNSPLHF	TGCGCCAGCAGCCAAGATTGGGGCGGAAATTCACCCCTCCACTTT
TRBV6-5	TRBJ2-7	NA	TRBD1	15	CASSSDRVNSYEQYF	TGTGCCAGCAGCTCAGACAGGGTAAACTCCTACGAGCAGTACTTC
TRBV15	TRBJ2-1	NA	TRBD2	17	CATSRDKRGGRINEQFF	TGTGCCACCAGCAGAGATAAGCGGGGGGGCAGAATCAATGAGCAGTTCTTC
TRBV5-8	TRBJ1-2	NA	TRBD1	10	CASSTDRVAF	TGTGCCAGCAGCACAGACAGGGTTGCCTTC
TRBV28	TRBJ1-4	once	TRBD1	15	CASRQFGQGGEKLFF	TGTGCCAGCAGGCAATTCGGACAGGGCGGTGAAAAACTGTTTTTT
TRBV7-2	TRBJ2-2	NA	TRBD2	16	CASTPQGLSNTGELFF	TGTGCCAGCACACCTCAGGGACTATCGAACACCGGGGAGCTGTTTTTT
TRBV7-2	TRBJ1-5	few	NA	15	CASSLWADSNQPQHF	TGTGCCAGCAGCTTATGGGCAGATAGCAATCAGCCCCAGCATTTT
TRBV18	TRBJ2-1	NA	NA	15	CASSPPGSSYNEQFF	TGTGCCAGCTCACCGCCCGGTAGCTCCTACAATGAGCAGTTCTTC
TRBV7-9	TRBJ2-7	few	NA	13	CASSFGGTYEQYF	TGTGCCAGCAGCTTTGGCGGTACCTACGAGCAGTACTTC
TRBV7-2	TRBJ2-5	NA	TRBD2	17	CASSLGLAGVSGETQYF	TGTGCCAGCAGCTTAGGGCTAGCGGGAGTATCAGGAGAGACCCAGTACTTC
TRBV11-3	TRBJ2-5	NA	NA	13	CASSPTVQETQYF	TGTGCCAGCAGCCCGACAGTCCAAGAGACCCAGTACTTC
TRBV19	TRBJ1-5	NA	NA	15	CASSIGGGGNQPQHF	TGTGCCAGTAGTATTGGGGGAGGGGGCAATCAGCCCCAGCATTTT
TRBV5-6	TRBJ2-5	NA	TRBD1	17	CASSLGDRDRAWETQYF	TGTGCCAGCAGCTTGGGGGACCGGGACAGGGCCTGGGAGACCCAGTACTTC
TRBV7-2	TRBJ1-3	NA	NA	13	CASSWTEGNTIYF	TGTGCCAGCAGCTGGACAGAAGGAAACACCATATATTTT
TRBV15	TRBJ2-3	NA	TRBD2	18	CATSRGGTSGGRTDTQYF	TGTGCCACCAGCAGAGGTGGGACTAGCGGGGGCCGCACAGATACGCAGTATTTT
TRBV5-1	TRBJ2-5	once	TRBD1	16	CASKGGTGGYQETQYF	TGCGCCAGCAAGGGGGGGACAGGGGGCTACCAAGAGACCCAGTACTTC
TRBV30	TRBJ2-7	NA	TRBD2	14	CAWSRGLAGEEQYF	TGTGCCTGGAGTCGGGGACTAGCGGGAGAGGAGCAGTACTTC
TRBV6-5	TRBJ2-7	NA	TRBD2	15	CASSPTSGISYEQYF	TGTGCCAGCAGCCCGACTAGCGGGATCTCCTACGAGCAGTACTTC
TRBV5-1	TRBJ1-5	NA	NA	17	CASSLARVDRINQPQHF	TGCGCCAGCAGCTTGGCTAGGGTAGACAGGATCAATCAGCCCCAGCATTTT
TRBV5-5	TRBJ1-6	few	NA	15	CASSPLSSYNSPLHF	TGTGCCAGCAGCCCCCTAAGCTCCTATAATTCACCCCTCCACTTT
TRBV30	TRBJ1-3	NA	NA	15	CAWSVWGGSGNTIYF	TGTGCCTGGAGTGTTTGGGGGGGCTCTGGAAACACCATATATTTT
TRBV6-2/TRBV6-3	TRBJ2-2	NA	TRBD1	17	CASSYNVGQGYTGELFF	TGTGCCAGCAGTTATAACGTGGGACAGGGATATACCGGGGAGCTGTTTTTT
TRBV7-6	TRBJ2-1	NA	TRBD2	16	CASSLGSGGASNEQFF	TGTGCCAGCAGCTTAGGAAGCGGGGGGGCCTCTAATGAGCAGTTCTTC
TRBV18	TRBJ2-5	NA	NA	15	CASSPAPETRETQYF	TGTGCCAGCTCACCAGCCCCTGAGACGCGGGAGACCCAGTACTTC
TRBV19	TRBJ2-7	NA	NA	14	CASSIGGRSYEQYF	TGTGCCAGTAGTATAGGCGGCAGATCCTACGAGCAGTACTTC
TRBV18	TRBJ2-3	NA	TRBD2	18	CASSPRGLAGSSTDTQYF	TGTGCCAGCTCACCACGGGGACTAGCGGGGTCAAGCACAGATACGCAGTATTTT
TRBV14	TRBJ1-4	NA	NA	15	CASSPLGATNEKLFF	TGTGCCAGCAGCCCTTTAGGAGCAACTAATGAAAAACTGTTTTTT